The 11 T cell receptor beta chains reported below all come from one sample, sequenced in a study of OX40 agonist ivuxolimab in advanced cancers. This table comes from immunoSEQ multiplex PCR, and its TCRdb copy is limited to in-frame clones, with some not included. Here the sample spans approximately 12,000 clones, over 60% being singletons. The sequences come from CD4+ or CD8+ T cells sorted from blood, collected in a trial of the OX40 agonist ivuxolimab. Source of these receptors: an adult with an advanced solid tumor such as melanoma, head and neck, liver or kidney cancer.

CDR3: CSDWGGLLSIQQYF. DNA of the CDR3: TGCAGCGATTGGGGGGGGCTCTTAAGTATTCAGCAGTACTTC. V usage is TRBV29-1 and J usage is TRBJ2-7; maybe TRBD2 (7 bases). The CDR3 totals 14 residues. In germline, CDR1 is SQVTM, CDR2 ANQGSEA. Trimming removed 7 bases from V and 8 bases from J, with 24 bases in between.

The J gene is TRBJ2-7, the V gene TRBV29-1, with TRBD1 matching over 9 bases. Germline trimming cut 5 bases from V and 6 bases from J; bases unmatched to any gene: 8. Germline CDR1 SQVTM, CDR2 ANQGSEA. The CDR3 runs 13 residues. Written as DNA, the CDR3 is TGCAGCGTTCAACCGGGACAGGGACCCGAGCAGTACTTC. Protein product: CSVQPGQGPEQYF.

By share, this clone ranks as medium-sized. The chain has TRBV6-1 and TRBJ2-2; D gene unclear. This CDR3 has 12 amino acids. Germline CDR1 is MNHNS and CDR2 is SASEGT. The V gene lost 8 bases and the J gene lost 6 bases, with 10 bases spanning the gap. The CDR3 DNA reads TGTGCCAGCCGGTGGGGTCCCGGGGAGCTGTTTTTT. Translated, it gives CASRWGPGELFF.

J is TRBJ2-3 and V is TRBV11-2; 8 bases line up with TRBD2. This CDR3 contains 15 residues. The trim removed 0 bases at V and 5 bases at J, leaving 4 bases unmatched. In germline, CDR1 is SGHAT, CDR2 FQNNGV. In DNA form, the CDR3 reads TGTGCCAGCAGCTTAGACGGGAGGGCCCAAGATACGCAGTATTTT. Amino acids: CASSLDGRAQDTQYF.

The chain couples TRBV7-8 to TRBJ1-4; D not resolved. Germline CDR1 and CDR2: SGHVS and FQNEAQ. The CDR3 runs 16 residues. Trimming shortened V by 1 base and J by 4 bases, and 13 bases separated the two germline ends. The CDR3 protein is CASSLGFLDSNEKLFF. CDR3 bases: TGTGCCAGCAGCTTAGGCTTCCTCGATAGTAATGAAAAACTGTTTTTT.

The rearrangement uses TRBV4-2 and TRBJ2-2, with 7 bases matching TRBD1. CDR3 length: 17 amino acids. Trimming at V came to 0 bases and at J to 4 bases, leaving 8 bases not matched to a gene. Germline V CDR1 and CDR2: LGHNA, YNFKEQ. CDR3 sequence (DNA): TGTGCCAGCAGCCAAGAGCGCATGGGACAGTTCACCGGGGAGCTGTTTTTT. Its translation is CASSQERMGQFTGELFF.

The genes are TRBV6-6 and TRBJ2-7; D is unresolved. Germline CDR1 MNHNY, CDR2 SVGAGI (reference sequence). With 2 bases removed from V and 2 bases from J, the gap between germline ends came to 10 bases. The CDR3 is 14 amino acids. CDR3 in amino acids: CASSYRGLPYEQYF. The DNA for the CDR3 is TGTGCCAGCAGTTACCGTGGGTTGCCCTACGAGCAGTACTTC.

This clone came up a few times. The chain uses TRBV6-1 and TRBJ2-2; no clear D. V was pared by 3 bases and J by 6 bases, with 14 bases between. This CDR3 is built from 15 residues. Germline values: CDR1 MNHNS, CDR2 SASEGT. CDR3 sequence (DNA): TGTGCCAGCAGTGATGTCACCTCCCTCCCCGGGGAGCTGTTTTTT. It is translated as CASSDVTSLPGELFF.

The chain employs TRBV21-1 and TRBJ2-7; TRBD2, the table's D call, was not compared with the DNA. TRBV21-1 is marked as a pseudogene. The CDR3 is 16 residues long. The CDR3 DNA is TGTGCCAGCAGCAAAGAGGCGCCTAGCGGGAGTTGCGAGCAGTACTTC. Amino acids: CASSKEAPSGSCEQYF.

This clone has only one observation. This rearrangement joins TRBV28 to TRBJ2-3; possible D gene TRBD1, 5 bases. The germline V and J ends were trimmed by 3 bases and 4 bases, with 11 bases remaining between them. Per the germline V gene, CDR1 is MDHEN and CDR2 is SYDVKM. This CDR3 is built from 14 residues. CDR3 DNA sequence: TGTGCCAGCAGTTTTGGCAGGGTGGCAGATACGCAGTATTTT. It yields the protein CASSFGRVADTQYF.

The gene calls are TRBV6-5 and TRBJ2-7; 7 bases are a match to TRBD2. The germline V gene encodes CDR1 MNHEY and CDR2 SVGAGI. The CDR3 covers 11 residues. V was pared by 7 bases and J by 7 bases, with 4 bases of the junction left unmatched. The CDR3 DNA is TGTGCCAGCACCCACGGGGGGGAGCAGTACTTC. This gives the protein CASTHGGEQYF.